This TCR beta chain was profiled in a study of response to subunit inactivated influenza vaccine. This clonotype was observed many times. TCRdb fed the RT-PCR reads into MiXCR, producing one record per CDR3 protein. The repertoire holds about 540,000 distinct CDR3 sequences, with around 21% as singletons. CDR3 length: 16 amino acids. Germline values: CDR1 SGHTA, CDR2 FQGTGA. The junction had 3 bases not matched to a gene; V was cut back by 4 bases and J by 0 bases. This sample was shared with a second study, whose subject was T cells expressing NK-cell markers. From that second work: Scientists made TCR beta cDNA using 5'RACE template switching with UMIs.

The sequencing used CD4+ T cells sorted from PBMCs, collected 11 to 12 days after vaccination. The chain uses TRBV7-3 and TRBJ2-2, with TRBD2 identical over 9 bases. The sequence came from a man in his fifties or sixties who received an inactivated influenza vaccine. In nucleotides, the CDR3 is TGTGCCAGCAGCTACCTAGCGGGACCGAACACCGGGGAGCTGTTTTTT. This sequence encodes CASSYLAGPNTGELFF. Looking up the rest from reference TRBV7-3 and TRBJ2-2 gives the full variable domain: GAGVSQTPSNKVTEKGKYVELRCDPISGHTALYWYRQSLGQGPEFLIYFQGTGAADDSGLPNDRFFAVRPEGSVSTLKIQRTERGDSAVYLCASSYLAGPNTGELFFGEGSRLTVL.